The 15 T cell receptor beta chains presented below share a single source sample, sequenced in a study of beta chain features in type 1 diabetes. Points from the study as a whole: In every one of the four CD4+ subsets, TCRB CDR3s were moderately but significantly shorter in Type 1 diabetes patients.

Isolated RNA was reverse transcribed in full, so expressed TCRB transcripts were sequenced. TCRdb's copy holds only in-frame clones and misses some; the assay was immunoSEQ multiplex PCR. The sample holds hundreds of thousands of clones, 10% to 15% seen once. The antigens these receptors bind are not known. Material: naive CD4+ T cells from blood. The source is a man between 18 and 29 years old with type 1 diabetes.

CDR3 amino acids: CASRRTGDKTQYF. In DNA form, the CDR3 reads TGTGCCAGCAGGAGGACAGGGGACAAGACCCAGTACTTC. The chain employs TRBV2 and TRBJ2-5, with TRBD1 identical over 9 bases. Trimming took 6 bases from V and 6 from J; bases not matched to a gene: 5. CDR1 is SNHLY and CDR2 is FYNNEI in the germline V gene. The CDR3 contains 13 residues.

The chain combines TRBV7-9 with TRBJ2-5; 11 positions agree with TRBD1. V shed 5 bases and J 4 bases; nucleotides not matched to a gene: 3. Germline V lookup: CDR1 SEHNR, CDR2 FQNEAQ (reference sequence). The length of the CDR3 is 14 residues. The CDR3 DNA is TGTGCCAGCAGCACGGGACAGGGGGTAGAGACCCAGTACTTC. Translating it yields CASSTGQGVETQYF.

This clone appeared a few times. The V gene is TRBV5-1, the J gene TRBJ1-2; 7 nucleotides line up with TRBD1. Germline V gene sequence: CDR1 SGHRS, CDR2 YFSETQ. The CDR3 is 14 residues long. J gave up 7 bases and V 0 bases, and 6 bases lay outside the gene matches. The CDR3 nucleotides read TGCGCCAGCAGCTTGGCGGAACAGGGGTCTGGCTACACCTTC. Translating gives CASSLAEQGSGYTF.

About this clone: Other DNA sequences of this sample code for an identical CDR3. V is TRBV30 and J is TRBJ2-5; possibly TRBD2 for D (6 bases). CDR3 length: 14 residues. Trimming removed 0 bases from V and 1 base from J, with 9 bases in between. From germline, CDR1 is GTSNPN and CDR2 SVGIG (reference sequence). The CDR3 loop reads CAWSVVGGQETQYF. The DNA for the CDR3 is TGTGCCTGGAGTGTAGTGGGAGGCCAAGAGACCCAGTACTTC.

The rearrangement joins TRBV25-1 to TRBJ1-2, with 7 bases that match TRBD1. V lost 6 bases to trimming and J lost 7 bases; unmatched junction nucleotides: 14. The germline V gene encodes CDR1 MGHDK and CDR2 SYGVNS. This CDR3 has 15 amino acids. The CDR3 sequence: CASSADDRVFSGYTF. Written as DNA, the CDR3 is TGTGCCAGCAGCGCTGATGACAGGGTCTTTAGTGGCTACACCTTC.

This clone was picked up a small number of times. The V and J genes are TRBV5-1 and TRBJ2-3, with a possible D match to TRBD1 (5 bases). The germline V gene encodes CDR1 SGHRS and CDR2 YFSETQ. With 7 bases removed from V and 3 bases from J, the gap between germline ends came to 15 bases. This CDR3 is 14 amino acids long. The CDR3 loop is CASLQGTATDTQYF. The CDR3 coding sequence is TGCGCCAGCCTCCAGGGAACTGCAACAGATACGCAGTATTTT. The full variable domain, rest sourced from reference TRBV5-1 and TRBJ2-3, is KAGVTQTPRYLIKTRGQQVTLSCSPISGHRSVSWYQQTPGQGLQFLFEYFSETQRNKGNFPGRFSGRQFSNSRSEMNVSTLELGDSALYLCASLQGTATDTQYFGPGTRLTVL.

A few counts support this clone. This rearrangement joins TRBV5-1 to TRBJ2-5; weak D call: TRBD1 (5 bases). V lost 2 bases, J lost 5 bases, and 16 bases lay in between. Germline V gene sequence: CDR1 SGHRS, CDR2 YFSETQ. CDR3 length equals 15 residues. This CDR3 is CASSLSSGAGETQYF. The CDR3 DNA follows: TGCGCCAGCAGCTTATCCAGTGGGGCAGGGGAGACCCAGTACTTC. Looking up the rest from reference TRBV5-1 and TRBJ2-5 gives the full variable domain: KAGVTQTPRYLIKTRGQQVTLSCSPISGHRSVSWYQQTPGQGLQFLFEYFSETQRNKGNFPGRFSGRQFSNSRSEMNVSTLELGDSALYLCASSLSSGAGETQYFGPGTRLLVL.

The V and J genes are TRBV19 and TRBJ2-1; TRBD2 matches at 10 bases. Germline values: CDR1 LNHDA, CDR2 SQIVND (reference sequence). The ends lost 7 bases at V and 6 bases at J; junction bases unmatched: 6. The CDR3 runs to 14 residues. Here the CDR3 reads CASTSGGSLNEQFF. In DNA form, the CDR3 reads TGTGCCAGTACTAGCGGGGGCTCCCTCAATGAGCAGTTCTTC. Full variable domain (remainder filled in from reference TRBV19 and TRBJ2-1): DGGITQSPKYLFRKEGQNVTLSCEQNLNHDAMYWYRQDPGQGLRLIYYSQIVNDFQKGDIAEGYSVSREKKESFPLTVTSAQKNPTAFYLCASTSGGSLNEQFFGPGTRLTVL.

V and J are TRBV14 and TRBJ1-6; D perhaps matches TRBD1 (5 bases). Trimming removed 1 base at V and 8 bases at J, with 18 bases between. This CDR3 has 17 residues. The V gene's germline CDR1 is SGHDN and CDR2 FVKESK. This chain's CDR3 is CASSQGRGQGFDSPLHF. As DNA, the CDR3 is TGTGCCAGCAGCCAAGGTCGAGGTCAGGGATTCGATTCACCCCTCCACTTT.

This clone has just a few counts. The chain combines TRBV18 with TRBJ2-7, with 12 positions matching TRBD2. The CDR3 is 15 amino acids. V dropped 2 bases and J dropped 3; count of bases not matched to a gene: 2. Germline assignment: CDR1 KGHSH and CDR2 LQKENI. CDR3 loop: CASSPGLAGLYEQYF. CDR3 DNA sequence: TGTGCCAGCTCACCAGGACTAGCGGGGCTCTACGAGCAGTACTTC.

This clone came up a few times. The chain employs TRBV28 and TRBJ2-7; D remains ambiguous. CDR3 length: 11 amino acids. The V end lost 4 bases, the J end lost 4 bases, and 5 bases lay between the germline ends. Germline V gene sequence: CDR1 MDHEN, CDR2 SYDVKM. CDR3 residues: CASSSRYEQYF. CDR3 in DNA: TGTGCCAGCAGTTCCCGATACGAGCAGTACTTC.

This clone was counted only a few times. The chain uses TRBV7-2 and TRBJ2-5; D may correspond to TRBD1 or TRBD2 (5 bases each). Germline CDR1 is SGHTA and CDR2 is FQGNSA. The CDR3 is 14 residues long. The V gene lost 6 bases and the J gene lost 7 bases, with 18 bases spanning the gap. The CDR3 region is CASRAGTTKGTQYF. CDR3 DNA sequence: TGTGCCAGCAGGGCCGGGACGACCAAGGGGACCCAGTACTTC.

The chain couples TRBV27 to TRBJ2-5; TRBD2 agrees at 10 bases. The germline V gene encodes CDR1 MNHEY and CDR2 SMNVEV (reference sequence). Losses at the gene ends were 6 bases for V and 5 bases for J; bases not matched to a gene: 15. CDR3 length: 17 residues. CDR3 coding DNA: TGTGCCAGCAGCCTAGGGGTAGCGGGGGGACGTGGGGAGACCCAGTACTTC. Encoded protein: CASSLGVAGGRGETQYF.

The chain carries TRBV4-2 and TRBJ1-5, with 7 bases lining up with TRBD1. The CDR3 extends over 16 amino acids. The germline gives CDR1 LGHNA, CDR2 YNFKEQ. V dropped 0 bases and J dropped 7; count of bases not matched to a gene: 9. Written as DNA, the CDR3 is TGTGCCAGCAGCCAAGATAGGGGACAGAGCAGGCAGCCCCAGCATTTT. Translation: CASSQDRGQSRQPQHF.

This clone turned up a few times. J is TRBJ2-1 and V is TRBV2; the D gene is possibly TRBD1 (6 bases). The V gene's germline CDR1 is SNHLY and CDR2 FYNNEI. V was clipped by 10 bases and J by 6 bases, with 16 bases between them. The CDR3 sequence is 13 residues long. The CDR3, as DNA: TGTGCCATCATAAGACAGGACTTCAATGAGCAGTTCTTC. Its protein is CAIIRQDFNEQFF.